What follows are 20 T cell receptor beta chains derived from one specimen sequenced in a study of T cell responses to AZD1222 COVID-19 vaccine. Repertoires were generated with immunoSEQ multiplex PCR, while TCRdb's copy carries only in-frame clones and drops some. The repertoire includes more than 110,000 clones, roughly nine tenths of them detected once, and less than 4.5% sits in the top ten. The sample was peripheral blood, taken on day 0 of AZD1222 vaccination. The receptor source for this set is an adult in good health.

The CDR3 here is CASSLGGRLLEYF. As DNA, the CDR3 is TGTGCCAGCAGCTTGGGCGGGAGGCTCCTAGAGTACTTC. The gene calls are TRBV7-2 and TRBJ2-7; 8 nucleotides agree with TRBD2. CDR3 length: 13 amino acids. Germline V gene sequence: CDR1 SGHTA, CDR2 FQGNSA. V gave up 3 bases and J gave up 11 bases; unmatched junction bases: 9.

The J gene is TRBJ2-2, the V gene TRBV18, with D perhaps TRBD1 or TRBD2 (5 bases each). Trimming removed 6 bases from V and 4 bases from J, with 18 bases in between. The germline V gene encodes CDR1 KGHSH and CDR2 LQKENI. CDR3 length: 16 residues. This CDR3 reads CASSRGATDVTGELFF. DNA for the CDR3: TGTGCCAGCTCTCGGGGCGCGACGGACGTCACCGGGGAGCTGTTTTTT.

V and J are TRBV3-1 (or the pseudogene TRBV3-2) and TRBJ1-1; TRBD1 aligns across 9 bases. CDR3 length: 16 amino acids. Germline CDR1 and CDR2: LGHDT and YNNKEL (reference sequence). The ends lost 3 bases at V and 5 bases at J; junction bases unmatched: 10. The CDR3 protein is CASSQRTGGGSTEAFF. The CDR3 DNA follows: TGTGCCAGCAGCCAGCGAACAGGGGGCGGTAGTACTGAAGCTTTCTTT.

The chain couples TRBV12-3 or TRBV12-4 to TRBJ1-6; D uncertain. V was trimmed by 7 bases and J by 9 bases, leaving 13 bases between them. The CDR3 covers 13 residues. The CDR3 sequence: CASTSGNRSPLHF. The DNA of the CDR3 is TGTGCCAGCACGTCGGGGAACCGTTCACCCCTCCACTTT.

J is TRBJ1-2 and V is TRBV5-1, with D unresolved. CDR3 length equals 14 residues. V shed 0 bases and J shed 5 bases, with 11 bases lying between them. The germline CDR1 and CDR2 sequences are SGHRS and YFSETQ. CDR3 sequence: CASSLDPGRYGYTF. The CDR3, as DNA: TGCGCCAGCAGCTTGGACCCGGGCAGGTATGGCTACACCTTC.

The CDR3 protein is CASSQDRGGRTYEQYF. CDR3 DNA sequence: TGCGCCAGCAGCCAAGATAGGGGCGGGAGGACCTACGAGCAGTACTTC. The chain joins TRBV4-3 to TRBJ2-7, with 8 positions matching TRBD2. Germline V gene sequence: CDR1 LGHNA, CDR2 YSLEER. V lost 0 bases to trimming and J lost 2 bases; unmatched junction nucleotides: 6. The CDR3 length is 16 residues.

This chain links TRBV28 with TRBJ2-7; 8 nucleotides line up with TRBD1. Germline V CDR1 and CDR2: MDHEN, SYDVKM. V was pared by 10 bases and J by 7 bases, with 9 bases of the junction left unmatched. The CDR3 is made up of 12 amino acids. The CDR3 sequence: CATASWTGEQYF. The CDR3 DNA sequence: TGTGCCACCGCATCATGGACAGGGGAGCAGTACTTC.

The chain carries TRBV5-1 and TRBJ1-1, with unresolved D. Between the trimmed V and J ends, which lost 1 base and 3 bases, there was a span of 10 bases. The length of the CDR3 is 14 residues. Germline CDR1 is SGHRS and CDR2 is YFSETQ. CDR3 in DNA: TGCGCCAGCAGCTTGAGGACCAAGGACACTGAAGCTTTCTTT. Translated, it gives CASSLRTKDTEAFF.

V gene TRBV7-9 combines with J gene TRBJ1-5; TRBD1 might be the D (6 bases). This CDR3 contains 16 residues. V was clipped by 4 bases and J by 2 bases, with 15 bases between them. Germline loops: CDR1 SEHNR, CDR2 FQNEAQ (reference sequence). The DNA of the CDR3 is TGTGCCAGCAGCTCGAGCCAGGGGCTCGGCAATCAGCCCCAGCATTTT. It is translated as CASSSSQGLGNQPQHF.

The rearrangement joins TRBV5-1 to TRBJ2-7; D remains ambiguous. This CDR3 is built from 13 residues. In germline, CDR1 is SGHRS, CDR2 YFSETQ. V lost 3 bases to trimming and J lost 2 bases, with 9 bases between them. DNA for the CDR3: TGCGCCAGCAGCTCACCAGGTACCTACGAGCAGTACTTC. As protein: CASSSPGTYEQYF.

The CDR3 DNA reads as TGTGCCAGCAGGGTTGGGGGGTTATCGCAGGGCTACACCTTC. This codes for CASRVGGLSQGYTF. This sequence joins TRBV28 and TRBJ1-2; D perhaps matches TRBD1 (5 bases). The CDR3 spans 14 residues. CDR1 MDHEN and CDR2 SYDVKM come from the germline V gene. V was shortened by 6 bases and J by 8 bases, with 19 bases between the two germline ends.

The chain uses TRBV11-3 and TRBJ2-3, with 13 bases identical to TRBD2. CDR1 is SGHNT and CDR2 is YENEEA in the germline V gene. Germline trimming cut 5 bases from V and 5 bases from J; bases unmatched to any gene: 7. The CDR3 consists of 16 residues. In DNA, the CDR3 is TGTGCCAGCAGCCCTGGACTAGCGGGAGCGGTAGATACGCAGTATTTT. Encoded protein: CASSPGLAGAVDTQYF.

This clone showed up just once. The V call is TRBV11-2, the J call TRBJ2-7; D unclear. Germline assignment: CDR1 SGHAT and CDR2 FQNNGV. This CDR3 spans 14 amino acids. Trimming left V 0 bases short and J 2 bases short, with 8 bases between. The CDR3 DNA sequence: TGTGCCAGCAGCTTAGATAACGGAGCCTACGAGCAGTACTTC. Protein sequence: CASSLDNGAYEQYF.

As DNA, the CDR3 is TGCGCCAGCAGCTTGGGCCCCCGACGCGGTCCCACCTACGAGCAGTACTTC. Translation: CASSLGPRRGPTYEQYF. The chain couples TRBV5-1 to TRBJ2-7, with D uncertain. V lost 0 bases to trimming and J lost 2 bases, with 18 bases between them. Germline V gene data show CDR1 as SGHRS and CDR2 as YFSETQ. The CDR3 contains 17 residues.

This chain connects TRBV5-1 to TRBJ2-5; D gene unclear. V was clipped by 0 bases and J by 1 base, with 7 bases between them. CDR1 and CDR2 (germline): SGHRS, YFSETQ. The CDR3 extends over 14 amino acids. The CDR3 sequence: CASSLVGPQETQYF. The CDR3 DNA is TGCGCCAGCAGCTTGGTGGGCCCCCAAGAGACCCAGTACTTC. The full variable domain, its missing parts supplied by reference TRBV5-1 and TRBJ2-5, is KAGVTQTPRYLIKTRGQQVTLSCSPISGHRSVSWYQQTPGQGLQFLFEYFSETQRNKGNFPGRFSGRQFSNSRSEMNVSTLELGDSALYLCASSLVGPQETQYFGPGTRLLVL.

This chain joins TRBV6-5 and TRBJ1-2, with TRBD1 matching 7 bases. J lost 4 bases, V lost 5 bases, and 10 bases had no gene match. Germline V gene sequence: CDR1 MNHEY, CDR2 SVGAGI. The CDR3 runs to 15 residues. CDR3 DNA: TGTGCCAGCAGTCCGCAAGGGACAGCCATCTATGGCTACACCTTC. This gives the protein CASSPQGTAIYGYTF.

The chain combines TRBV5-5 with TRBJ2-7; D is possibly TRBD2 (7 bases). The CDR3 is made up of 16 amino acids. V lost 6 bases to trimming and J lost 0 bases, with 19 bases between them. Germline CDR1 is SGHKS and CDR2 is YYEKEE (reference sequence). Here the CDR3 reads CASTKMWGGDSYEQYF. The CDR3 coding sequence is TGTGCCAGCACCAAAATGTGGGGGGGCGACTCCTACGAGCAGTACTTC.

Points on this clone: Within the sample, other DNA sequences also encode this same CDR3. The V and J genes are TRBV27 and TRBJ1-1, with D perhaps matching TRBD1 (5 bases). V was shortened by 3 bases and J by 5 bases, with 10 bases between the two germline ends. The V gene's germline CDR1 is MNHEY and CDR2 SMNVEV (reference sequence). The CDR3 covers 13 residues. The CDR3 nucleotides are TGTGCCAGCAGTTTTAGGGGTGGAACTGAAGCTTTCTTT. This encodes CASSFRGGTEAFF.

The chain carries TRBV27 and TRBJ2-7; perhaps TRBD2 as D (6 bases). Germline values: CDR1 MNHEY, CDR2 SMNVEV (reference sequence). The CDR3 covers 12 residues. Trimming took 6 bases from V and 6 from J, leaving 12 bases between them. The CDR3 reads CASSWGVGEQYF. Here the CDR3 DNA reads TGTGCCAGCAGCTGGGGGGTTGGCGAGCAGTACTTC.

The rearrangement joins TRBV5-4 to TRBJ2-2, with 9 bases fitting TRBD1. CDR1 and CDR2 (germline): SGHNT, YYREEE (reference sequence). This CDR3 contains 13 residues. After removal of 5 bases from V and 6 bases from J, the junction contained 2 bases not matched to a gene. CDR3 region: CASSRQGAGELFF. Here the CDR3 DNA reads TGTGCCAGCAGTAGACAGGGGGCCGGGGAGCTGTTTTTT. The whole variable domain, remainder taken from reference TRBV5-4 and TRBJ2-2, is ETGVTQSPTHLIKTRGQQVTLRCSSQSGHNTVSWYQQALGQGPQFIFQYYREEENGRGNFPPRFSGLQFPNYSSELNVNALELDDSALYLCASSRQGAGELFFGEGSRLTVL.